This entry lists 29 T cell receptor beta chains sequenced from one sample in a study of blood T cell repertoires in COVID-19. Only in-frame clones appear in the TCRdb table, and some are missing; sequencing was by immunoSEQ multiplex PCR. The sample has 450,000 or so clones, approximately 90% seen once. The sample was peripheral blood. All receptors derive from a man between 18 and 29 years old with COVID-19, enrolled during active disease.

This chain links TRBV19 with TRBJ2-3; perhaps TRBD1 as D (6 bases). CDR1 LNHDA and CDR2 SQIVND come from the germline V gene (reference sequence). Trimming removed 3 bases at V and 2 bases at J, with 21 bases between. This CDR3 contains 18 residues. DNA for the CDR3: TGTGCCAGTAGTATCGAATCCGGGACACTTATACTCACAGATACGCAGTATTTT. The encoded protein is CASSIESGTLILTDTQYF.

The genes are TRBV5-8 and TRBJ1-5; TRBD1 matches at 10 bases. The V segment lost 4 bases and the J segment 4 bases; nucleotides outside the gene matches: 5. The CDR3 extends over 15 amino acids. Germline assignment: CDR1 SGHTS and CDR2 YDEGEE. The CDR3 region is CASSTGTGDNQPQHF. CDR3 coding DNA: TGTGCCAGCAGCACCGGGACAGGGGATAATCAGCCCCAGCATTTT.

The rearrangement uses TRBV13 and TRBJ1-1; TRBD1 is a possible D gene (6 bases). Per the germline V gene, CDR1 is PRHDT and CDR2 is FYEKMQ (reference sequence). The V and J ends lost 2 bases and 0 bases respectively, with 7 bases between them. The CDR3 runs 14 residues. CDR3 protein: CASSLRGMNTEAFF. CDR3 DNA: TGTGCCAGCAGCTTAAGGGGGATGAACACTGAAGCTTTCTTT.

The chain uses TRBV30 and TRBJ2-7; 8 bases match TRBD2. The CDR3 length is 13 residues. CDR1 GTSNPN and CDR2 SVGIG come from the germline V gene (reference sequence). With V trimmed by 2 bases and J by 6 bases, 6 bases remained unmatched. The CDR3 here is CAWSKREGREQYF. The CDR3 DNA reads TGTGCCTGGAGTAAACGGGAGGGCCGCGAGCAGTACTTC.

J is TRBJ1-1 and V is TRBV7-9; no definite D call. Germline values: CDR1 SEHNR, CDR2 FQNEAQ (reference sequence). This CDR3 has 13 residues. V dropped 5 bases and J dropped 3 bases, with 10 bases sitting between them. The CDR3: CASSRSADTEAFF. For the CDR3, the DNA is TGTGCCAGCAGCCGTTCAGCGGACACTGAAGCTTTCTTT.

This clone was detected only a few times. The chain links TRBV2 to TRBJ2-7; the match to TRBD1 covers 9 bases. CDR1 is SNHLY and CDR2 is FYNNEI in the germline V gene. V shed 6 bases and J 5 bases; nucleotides not matched to a gene: 8. The length of the CDR3 is 14 residues. In DNA, the CDR3 is TGTGCCAGCAGCGCCGACAGGGGGTACCACGAGCAGTACTTC. As protein: CASSADRGYHEQYF.

The chain couples TRBV9 to TRBJ1-2; TRBD1 agrees at 8 bases. This CDR3 comprises 15 residues. Trimming at V came to 0 bases and at J to 7 bases, leaving 8 bases not matched to a gene. The germline V gene has CDR1 SGDLS and CDR2 YYNGEE. Here the CDR3 reads CASSVGGTGSGGYTF. CDR3 DNA: TGTGCCAGCAGCGTAGGAGGGACAGGTTCAGGTGGCTACACCTTC.

V is TRBV4-1 and J is TRBJ2-1; 11 bases align to TRBD2. With 1 base clipped from V and 3 bases from J, the junction kept 8 bases outside the gene matches. The CDR3 extends over 18 amino acids. CDR1 MGHRA and CDR2 YSYEKL come from the germline V gene. The CDR3 sequence: CASSQGLAGGGFYNEQFF. The CDR3 nucleotides read TGCGCCAGCAGCCAAGGCCTAGCGGGAGGAGGATTCTACAATGAGCAGTTCTTC.

V gene TRBV6-5 combines with J gene TRBJ2-1; D may be TRBD2 (5 bases). The CDR3 is 14 residues long. Per the germline V gene, CDR1 is MNHEY and CDR2 is SVGAGI. V was trimmed by 8 bases and J by 8 bases, leaving 19 bases between them. The CDR3 DNA is TGTGCCAGCCACGGCAATGCACGGGGATATGAGCAGTTCTTC. This sequence encodes CASHGNARGYEQFF.

In its sample, this clone was seen a few times. This chain links TRBV3-1 (or the pseudogene TRBV3-2) with TRBJ2-2, with 12 bases aligning to TRBD2. The ends lost 8 bases at V and 5 bases at J; junction bases unmatched: 0. CDR1 and CDR2 from the germline V gene are LGHDT and YNNKEL (reference sequence). The CDR3 is 13 residues long. CDR3: CASGLAGTGELFF. The CDR3 DNA reads as TGTGCCAGCGGACTAGCGGGGACCGGGGAGCTGTTTTTT.

V is TRBV9 and J is TRBJ2-1, with D tentatively TRBD2 (5 bases). The germline V and J ends were trimmed by 4 bases and 6 bases, with 17 bases remaining between them. Per the germline V gene, CDR1 is SGDLS and CDR2 is YYNGEE. The CDR3 extends over 15 amino acids. The CDR3 region is CASSLDSQRANEQFF. In DNA, the CDR3 is TGTGCCAGCAGCTTGGACTCGCAGAGAGCCAATGAGCAGTTCTTC. The whole variable domain, remainder taken from reference TRBV9 and TRBJ2-1, is DSGVTQTPKHLITATGQRVTLRCSPRSGDLSVYWYQQSLDQGLQFLIQYYNGEERAKGNILERFSAQQFPDLHSELNLSSLELGDSALYFCASSLDSQRANEQFFGPGTRLTVL.

This rearrangement joins TRBV25-1 to TRBJ2-7; D remains ambiguous. Germline V CDR1 and CDR2: MGHDK, SYGVNS. The CDR3 is 11 residues long. Trimming took off 6 bases at V and 8 bases at J, with 11 bases between the two ends. The CDR3 DNA follows: TGTGCCAGCAGCTCTTTGGGCCAGCAGTACTTC. It encodes CASSSLGQQYF.

This clone was observed a few times. The chain combines TRBV7-6 with TRBJ2-2; D not resolved. Trimming shortened V by 4 bases and J by 5 bases, and 11 bases separated the two germline ends. The CDR3 loop spans 14 amino acids. The germline gives CDR1 SGHVS, CDR2 FNYEAQ. In DNA form, the CDR3 reads TGTGCCAGCAGCTCTCTTCTTATGACCGGGGAGCTGTTTTTT. It encodes CASSSLLMTGELFF. Looking up the rest from reference TRBV7-6 and TRBJ2-2 gives the full variable domain: GAGVSQSPRYKVTKRGQDVALRCDPISGHVSLYWYRQALGQGPEFLTYFNYEAQQDKSGLPNDRFSAERPEGSISTLTIQRTEQRDSAMYRCASSSLLMTGELFFGEGSRLTVL.

CDR3 sequence (DNA): TGTGCCTGGAGTGATGTTCTATTCCCCCAAGAGACCCAGTACTTC. Translating it yields CAWSDVLFPQETQYF. V and J are TRBV30 and TRBJ2-5, with D uncertain. This CDR3 is built from 15 residues. V shed 1 base and J shed 1 base, with 13 bases lying between them. Germline loops: CDR1 GTSNPN, CDR2 SVGIG (reference sequence).

The V and J genes are TRBV14 and TRBJ2-5; 9 positions agree with TRBD2. The CDR3 is 16 residues long. Looked up from germline, CDR1 is SGHDN and CDR2 is FVKESK. The ends lost 5 bases at V and 1 base at J; junction bases unmatched: 8. The DNA for the CDR3 is TGTGCCAGCAGCGCGGCGAGCGGGAGGACCCAAGAGACCCAGTACTTC. Protein sequence: CASSAASGRTQETQYF.

The chain couples TRBV6-2 or TRBV6-3 to TRBJ2-6; D call uncertain. Per the germline V gene, CDR1 is MNHEY and CDR2 is SVGEGT. The CDR3 loop spans 15 amino acids. V gave up 2 bases and J gave up 1 base, with 6 bases separating them. CDR3 amino acids: CASSYRGSGANVLTF. CDR3 sequence (DNA): TGTGCCAGCAGTTACCGCGGATCTGGGGCCAACGTCCTGACTTTC.

This chain connects TRBV7-6 to TRBJ2-1; 8 bases agree with TRBD2. Germline V gene lookup returns CDR1 SGHVS and CDR2 FNYEAQ. The length of the CDR3 is 14 residues. V lost 6 bases and J lost 7; bases outside the gene matches: 8. CDR3 residues: CASRNGGARNEQFF. CDR3 nucleotide sequence: TGTGCCAGCAGAAACGGGGGGGCTCGGAATGAGCAGTTCTTC.

In its sample, this clone was seen a few times. This sequence joins TRBV7-3 and TRBJ2-1; the match to TRBD2 covers 7 bases. Per germline, CDR1 SGHTA and CDR2 FQGTGA. Losses at the gene ends were 4 bases for V and 9 bases for J; bases not matched to a gene: 9. There are 14 residues in the CDR3. The CDR3 region is CASSSTPGLVEQFF. The CDR3 DNA is TGTGCCAGCAGCTCGACACCCGGACTAGTTGAGCAGTTCTTC.

The chain recombines TRBV19 with TRBJ1-5; D unresolved. The germline gives CDR1 LNHDA, CDR2 SQIVND (reference sequence). The CDR3 sequence is 11 residues long. Trimming shortened V by 7 bases and J by 6 bases, and 7 bases separated the two germline ends. Here the CDR3 DNA reads TGTGCCAGTACAGATGGTCAGCCCCAGCATTTT. Protein: CASTDGQPQHF.

Only one count was recorded for this clone. The chain carries TRBV29-1 and TRBJ1-6; D may be TRBD1 (5 bases). This CDR3 has 13 amino acids. The germline V gene has CDR1 SQVTM and CDR2 ANQGSEA. Trimming removed 4 bases from V and 8 bases from J, with 12 bases in between. CDR3 sequence (DNA): TGCAGCGTTGGGGCAGGGCTTCATTCACCCCTCCACTTT. Its protein product is CSVGAGLHSPLHF.

The V and J genes are TRBV5-1 and TRBJ2-3; weak D call: TRBD2 (6 bases). V lost 1 base, J lost 4 bases, and 10 bases lay in between. CDR1 is SGHRS and CDR2 is YFSETQ in the germline V gene. The CDR3 contains 14 residues. The chain's CDR3 is CASSLSGAPDTQYF. CDR3 nucleotides: TGCGCCAGCAGCTTGTCGGGAGCCCCAGATACGCAGTATTTT.

The chain recombines TRBV30 with TRBJ2-1; TRBD1 aligns across 10 bases. The length of the CDR3 is 16 residues. The germline V gene encodes CDR1 GTSNPN and CDR2 SVGIG (reference sequence). The V segment lost 3 bases and the J segment 9 bases; nucleotides outside the gene matches: 14. The CDR3 loop is CAWRETWDRGNCEQFF. CDR3 nucleotide sequence: TGTGCCTGGAGGGAAACCTGGGACAGGGGTAACTGTGAGCAGTTCTTC.

This chain uses TRBV19 with TRBJ2-7; TRBD2 agrees at 7 bases. The V and J ends lost 4 bases and 3 bases, in that order; junction bases with no gene match: 9. The CDR3 loop spans 15 amino acids. CDR1 and CDR2 (germline): LNHDA, SQIVND (reference sequence). In DNA, the CDR3 is TGTGCCAGTAGTAAGGCGGGAGCCCCAAACTACGAGCAGTACTTC. Translating gives CASSKAGAPNYEQYF.

The chain uses TRBV27 and TRBJ2-4; D is unclear. The V gene's germline CDR1 is MNHEY and CDR2 SMNVEV (reference sequence). This CDR3 has 15 residues. Trimming cost V 6 bases and J 1 base, with 13 bases left between them. The CDR3 sequence: CASSPRSGAKNIQYF. The CDR3 DNA sequence: TGTGCCAGCAGCCCCCGATCGGGTGCCAAAAACATTCAGTACTTC.

The V gene is TRBV3-1 (or the pseudogene TRBV3-2), the J gene TRBJ2-5; 9 bases are shared with TRBD2. Trimming at V came to 3 bases and at J to 9 bases, leaving 8 bases not matched to a gene. From germline, CDR1 is LGHDT and CDR2 YNNKEL (reference sequence). The CDR3 runs to 14 residues. The CDR3 region is CASSHGGLAWAQYF. CDR3 coding DNA: TGTGCCAGCAGCCACGGGGGACTAGCCTGGGCCCAGTACTTC.

The chain couples TRBV7-9 to TRBJ1-1, with D perhaps TRBD1 (6 bases). CDR3 size: 15 residues. V dropped 6 bases and J dropped 5 bases, with 19 bases sitting between them. Germline V gene lookup returns CDR1 SEHNR and CDR2 FQNEAQ (reference sequence). CDR3 DNA sequence: TGTGCCAGCAGTATTCCGGTCGGAACAGGGACTGAAGCTTTCTTT. Translated, it gives CASSIPVGTGTEAFF.

This clone came up a few times. The CDR3 nucleotides are TGTGCCAGCAGCCAGGGGACAGGGTTGTTTGGCTACACCTTC. Residues: CASSQGTGLFGYTF. The gene calls are TRBV4-2 and TRBJ1-2, with TRBD1 identical over 9 bases. The CDR3 runs to 14 residues. Germline values: CDR1 LGHNA, CDR2 YNFKEQ. J lost 7 bases, V lost 3 bases, and 6 bases had no gene match.

CDR3 amino acids: CASSPGTVRGYGYTF. CDR3 sequence (DNA): TGTGCCAGCAGCCCCGGGACAGTGCGCGGCTATGGCTACACCTTC. The J gene is TRBJ1-2, the V gene TRBV5-4; 7 bases are a match to TRBD1. With V trimmed by 4 bases and J by 4 bases, 10 bases remained unmatched. The CDR3 has 15 residues. Germline CDR1 and CDR2: SGHNT and YYREEE (reference sequence).

The V call is TRBV7-3, the J call TRBJ2-7; possible D gene TRBD1, 6 bases. With 0 bases removed from V and 6 bases from J, the gap between germline ends came to 9 bases. This CDR3 is built from 13 residues. Germline CDR1 reads SGHTA; CDR2 reads FQGTGA. CDR3 nucleotides: TGTGCCAGCAGCTTAACCCTACAGGGCGAGCAGTACTTC. It codes for CASSLTLQGEQYF.